These T cell receptor beta chains were read from a single sample in a study of spatial heterogeneity in lung cancer. TCRdb redid the calling of the 5' RACE reads with MiXCR, one entry per CDR3 protein. The sample yields tens of thousands of distinct CDR3 sequences, around 5.2% seen once. The sequences come from PBMCs, collected at surgery. These receptors were taken from a female donor with early-stage non-small cell lung cancer. Each CDR3 is given with its conserved first and last residue. D genes are given only for firm matches. Some rows have no size entry. The others give once, few or many, or a class for an expanded clone.

TRBV5-1,-,TRBD2,TRBJ2-3,CASSLRGVRTDTQYF,TGCGCCAGCAGCTTGCGGGGGGTGAGAACAGATACGCAGTATTTT
TRBV5-8,-,-,TRBJ2-7,CASSFDPIPKEYF,TGTGCCAGCAGCTTCGACCCCATTCCGAAGGAGTACTTC
TRBV5-4,few,-,TRBJ1-1,CASSLEPLNTEAFF,TGTGCCAGCAGCTTGGAGCCCTTGAACACTGAAGCTTTCTTT
TRBV19,few,TRBD1,TRBJ2-2,CASKLAGTGSTGELFF,TGTGCCAGTAAGCTAGCCGGGACAGGGAGCACCGGGGAGCTGTTTTTT
TRBV10-2,-,-,TRBJ2-3,CASSESKYTDTQYF,TGCGCCAGCAGTGAGTCGAAATACACAGATACGCAGTATTTT
TRBV30,many,-,TRBJ1-5,CAWSLGSGINQPQHF,TGTGCCTGGAGTCTAGGCTCGGGAATCAATCAGCCCCAGCATTTT
TRBV5-1,many,TRBD1,TRBJ2-2,CASRRLADRAAGELFF,TGCGCCAGCAGGCGTCTGGCCGACAGGGCGGCGGGGGAGCTGTTTTTT
TRBV20-1,many,-,TRBJ2-5,CSAPLGETQYF,TGCAGTGCCCCCCTGGGAGAGACCCAGTACTTC
TRBV28,few,-,TRBJ2-7,CASSPGLFSYEQYF,TGTGCCAGCAGTCCCGGACTGTTCTCCTACGAGCAGTACTTC
TRBV7-2,many,-,TRBJ2-3,CASSLATGTDTQYF,TGTGCCAGCAGCTTAGCTACGGGCACAGATACGCAGTATTTT
TRBV28,many,-,TRBJ2-1,CASSPRGFRVDYNEQFF,TGTGCCAGCAGTCCTCGAGGGTTCAGGGTGGATTACAATGAGCAGTTCTTC
TRBV6-4,few,TRBD2,TRBJ2-1,CASSDSRGGYNEQFF,TGTGCCAGCAGTGACTCGCGGGGGGGCTACAATGAGCAGTTCTTC
TRBV25-1,-,TRBD1,TRBJ1-6,CASRTGASHSPLHF,TGTGCCAGCAGGACAGGGGCAAGTCATTCACCCCTCCACTTT
TRBV20-1,-,TRBD2,TRBJ2-1,CSPVAGGQYNEQFF,TGCAGCCCAGTAGCGGGGGGCCAATACAATGAGCAGTTCTTC
TRBV28,many,-,TRBJ2-5,CASSSRGIQYF,TGTGCCAGCAGTTCCCGGGGGATCCAGTACTTC
TRBV7-3,-,TRBD1,TRBJ1-2,CASSATGDGYTF,TGTGCCAGCAGCGCCACAGGGGATGGCTACACCTTC
TRBV7-8,many,TRBD1,TRBJ2-5,CASSSGTVQETQYF,TGTGCCAGCAGCTCCGGGACAGTCCAAGAGACCCAGTACTTC
TRBV29-1,many,-,TRBJ2-3,CSVNPGEGTQYF,TGCAGCGTCAATCCAGGGGAAGGGACGCAGTATTTT
TRBV6-4,many,-,TRBJ1-5,CASTNQPQHF,TGTGCCAGCACAAATCAGCCCCAGCATTTT
TRBV20-1,many,-,TRBJ2-1,CSARLFPVSSYNEQFF,TGCAGTGCTAGACTTTTTCCGGTAAGCTCCTACAATGAGCAGTTCTTC
TRBV5-1,many,-,TRBJ1-4,CASSLGTATNEKLFF,TGCGCCAGCAGCTTGGGGACAGCAACTAATGAAAAACTGTTTTTT
TRBV29-1,many,-,TRBJ2-1,CSVEIGNSYNEQFF,TGCAGCGTTGAAATAGGCAACTCCTACAATGAGCAGTTCTTC
TRBV2,-,-,TRBJ1-5,CASSTALSNQPQHF,TGTGCCAGCAGTACCGCTTTGAGCAATCAGCCCCAGCATTTT
TRBV27,many,-,TRBJ2-1,CASSPTGTDNEQFF,TGTGCCAGCAGTCCGACCGGGACTGACAATGAGCAGTTCTTC
TRBV7-8,many,TRBD1,TRBJ1-1,CASSPHGRVQGGSEAFF,TGTGCCAGCAGCCCGCATGGAAGAGTACAGGGGGGCTCTGAAGCTTTCTTT
TRBV4-1,few,-,TRBJ1-3,CASSQDRGSSSGNTIYF,TGCGCCAGCAGCCAAGACCGCGGGTCGAGCTCTGGAAACACCATATATTTT
TRBV6-2/TRBV6-3,many,-,TRBJ2-7,CASQDWGVTYEQYF,TGTGCCAGTCAGGACTGGGGGGTTACCTACGAGCAGTACTTC
TRBV7-3,many,TRBD2,TRBJ2-1,CASSLGLADEQFF,TGTGCCAGCAGCCTCGGACTAGCAGATGAGCAGTTCTTC
TRBV5-6,many,-,TRBJ2-4,CASSSPPSRAQNIQYF,TGTGCCAGCAGCTCCCCTCCGAGCCGGGCCCAAAACATTCAGTACTTC
TRBV20-1,-,TRBD1,TRBJ1-4,CSAPDRESEKLFF,TGCAGTGCTCCGGACAGGGAATCCGAAAAACTGTTTTTT
TRBV3-1,many,TRBD2,TRBJ2-1,CASSQVAGEGGEQFF,TGTGCCAGCAGCCAAGTGGCGGGGGAAGGAGGTGAGCAGTTCTTC
TRBV9,-,-,TRBJ2-7,CASSVGDDPYEQYF,TGTGCCAGCAGCGTAGGGGACGACCCCTACGAGCAGTACTTC
TRBV5-4,many,-,TRBJ1-3,CASSFHSGNTIYF,TGTGCCAGCAGCTTCCACTCTGGAAACACCATATATTTT
TRBV29-1,medium-sized,-,TRBJ1-2,CSAMGDYGYTF,TGCAGCGCCATGGGGGATTATGGCTACACCTTC
TRBV20-1,many,-,TRBJ2-1,CSASRTAYNEQFF,TGCAGTGCTAGCAGAACAGCCTACAATGAGCAGTTCTTC
TRBV5-6,many,TRBD1,TRBJ2-7,CASSGRTGPHYEQYF,TGTGCCAGCAGCGGGAGGACAGGGCCCCACTACGAGCAGTACTTC
TRBV18,-,TRBD1,TRBJ1-6,CASSPRGPDSLTLNSPLHF,TGTGCCAGCTCACCGAGGGGGCCGGACAGCCTTACCCTTAATTCACCCCTCCACTTT
TRBV4-1,many,-,TRBJ2-2,CASSQLDLGFPGELFF,TGCGCCAGCAGCCAACTAGATTTGGGTTTTCCCGGGGAGCTGTTTTTT
TRBV9,medium-sized,-,TRBJ1-1,CASSVGLGNTEAFF,TGTGCCAGCAGCGTAGGATTGGGGAACACTGAAGCTTTCTTT
TRBV4-3,-,-,TRBJ1-2,CASSQDWAADTYYGYTF,TGCGCCAGCAGCCAAGATTGGGCAGCGGATACTTACTATGGCTACACCTTC
TRBV20-1,-,-,TRBJ2-1,CSARDSGTLNEQFF,TGCAGTGCTAGAGATTCCGGGACTCTCAATGAGCAGTTCTTC
TRBV9,many,TRBD1,TRBJ2-1,CASSVAGTERNEQFF,TGTGCCAGCAGCGTCGCCGGGACAGAAAGGAATGAGCAGTTCTTC
TRBV5-1,few,-,TRBJ2-2,CASSQSRGPSGELFF,TGCGCCAGCAGCCAATCCCGGGGCCCATCCGGGGAGCTGTTTTTT